This T cell receptor beta chain was obtained from a study of response to subunit inactivated influenza vaccine. Overall study findings and caveats: The authors offered the suggestion that each seasonal influenza vaccination recruits few new T cells.

Details on this clonotype: Antigen: not known.

TCRdb used MiXCR to reprocess the RT-PCR reads, holding one entry per CDR3 protein. Here the sample spans 400,000 to 650,000 distinct CDR3 sequences, more than 7% being singletons. The trim removed 6 bases at V and 4 bases at J, leaving 8 bases unmatched. The CDR3 is 15 residues long. The germline CDR1 and CDR2 sequences are LNHDA and SQIVND (reference sequence). The chain employs TRBV19 and TRBJ2-3, with 9 bases fitting TRBD1. Sequences were derived from PBMCs from blood, sampled 23 months after vaccination. This TCR came from a man aged 50 to 75 who received an inactivated influenza vaccine. In nucleotides, the CDR3 is TGTGCCAGTAGCCCCGGACAGGGGCGGGCAGATACGCAGTATTTT. Translating it yields CASSPGQGRADTQYF.